The 9 T cell receptor beta chains below come from one sample, sequenced in a study of patients and donors after allogeneic stem cell transplantation. MiXCR was run by TCRdb on the RT-PCR reads, yielding one entry per CDR3 protein. The sample shows fewer than 95,000 distinct CDR3 sequences, roughly 4.9% of them seen only once. Material for sequencing was blood, either unsorted or a sorted T cell fraction (not recorded which). The receptors here all came from a human donor who was either an allogeneic HSCT recipient or a stem cell or donor lymphocyte infusion donor (not recorded which). It is not recorded whose cells these are; they may come from a transplant donor.

The chain carries TRBV6-1 and TRBJ2-7; tentative D call: TRBD1 (5 bases). The CDR3 spans 14 residues. Germline CDR1 is MNHNS and CDR2 is SASEGT. The V end lost 6 bases, the J end lost 1 base, and 13 bases lay between the germline ends. The CDR3 spells CASSQGKLSYEQYF. Here the CDR3 DNA reads TGTGCCAGCAGCCAGGGAAAACTATCCTACGAGCAGTACTTC.

This clonotype was detected a few times. In DNA form, the CDR3 reads TGCAGTGCTATTAGGAACTACGAGCAGTACTTC. Encoded protein: CSAIRNYEQYF. The chain has TRBV20-1 and TRBJ2-7; D gene uncertain. This CDR3 has 11 amino acids. The germline gives CDR1 DFQATT, CDR2 SNEGSKA (reference sequence). V dropped 4 bases and J dropped 3 bases, with 7 bases sitting between them.

A few counts support this clonotype. The chain combines TRBV5-5 with TRBJ2-2; 7 nucleotides match TRBD1. The CDR3 is 17 amino acids. Per germline, CDR1 SGHKS and CDR2 YYEKEE (reference sequence). The ends lost 3 bases at V and 0 bases at J; junction bases unmatched: 8. The CDR3 DNA follows: TGTGCCAGCAGCTCGACAGGGACAGCCACGAACACCGGGGAGCTGTTTTTT. As protein: CASSSTGTATNTGELFF.

The rearrangement links TRBV4-2 to TRBJ2-5; perhaps D is TRBD1 or TRBD2 (7 bases each). The V end was cut by 0 bases, the J end by 2 bases, with 19 bases between. Germline V gives CDR1 LGHNA, CDR2 YNFKEQ. The CDR3 length is 18 residues. CDR3 bases: TGTGCCAGCAGCCAAGAATTGCAGGGGGGGGCCGCGCAAGAGACCCAGTACTTC. Residues: CASSQELQGGAAQETQYF.

This clonotype was detected ten times or more. The chain joins TRBV20-1 to TRBJ2-7, with TRBD2 identical over 8 bases. The germline gives CDR1 DFQATT, CDR2 SNEGSKA (reference sequence). With 5 bases clipped from V and 3 bases from J, the junction kept 6 bases outside the gene matches. The CDR3 extends over 13 amino acids. The CDR3 loop reads CSADTGTSYEQYF. CDR3 nucleotide sequence: TGCAGTGCTGATACCGGGACTAGCTACGAGCAGTACTTC.

This clonotype turned up a few times. This chain links TRBV9 with TRBJ2-3, with a possible D match to TRBD2 (7 bases). The CDR3 totals 16 residues. CDR1 and CDR2 from the germline V gene are SGDLS and YYNGEE. V dropped 0 bases and J dropped 2 bases, with 13 bases sitting between them. CDR3 region: CASSVEGGGYTDTQYF. The CDR3 DNA reads TGTGCCAGCAGCGTAGAGGGGGGGGGTTACACAGATACGCAGTATTTT. The full variable domain, with the rest looked up from reference TRBV9 and TRBJ2-3, is DSGVTQTPKHLITATGQRVTLRCSPRSGDLSVYWYQQSLDQGLQFLIQYYNGEERAKGNILERFSAQQFPDLHSELNLSSLELGDSALYFCASSVEGGGYTDTQYFGPGTRLTVL.

This clonotype was seen ten or more times. The chain is built from TRBV7-6 and TRBJ2-1, with D unclear. Per the germline V gene, CDR1 is SGHVS and CDR2 is FNYEAQ. Trimming removed 5 bases from V and 8 bases from J, with 10 bases in between. This CDR3 region has 12 residues. The CDR3 coding sequence is TGTGCCAGCAGCCTTTATAGTGATGAGCAGTTCTTC. Encoded protein: CASSLYSDEQFF.

Many counts were recorded for this clonotype. This chain links TRBV5-1 with TRBJ2-6, with D perhaps matching TRBD1 (5 bases). Germline values: CDR1 SGHRS, CDR2 YFSETQ. The CDR3 runs 17 residues. The V and J ends lost 2 bases and 0 bases respectively, with 12 bases between them. The CDR3 reads CASSLQDTVSGANVLTF. CDR3 nucleotide sequence: TGCGCCAGCAGCTTACAGGATACGGTCTCTGGGGCCAACGTCCTGACTTTC.

The table lists this clonotype with many counts. This rearrangement joins TRBV4-1 to TRBJ2-7, with D perhaps TRBD1 or TRBD2 (6 bases each). The CDR3 contains 15 residues. CDR1 and CDR2 from the germline V gene are MGHRA and YSYEKL. V was shortened by 4 bases and J by 4 bases, with 17 bases between the two germline ends. This CDR3 reads CASSRQWGAYYEQYF. The CDR3 nucleotides read TGCGCCAGCAGCCGCCAGTGGGGGGCCTATTACGAGCAGTACTTC.